The present T cell receptor (beta chain) was sequenced within a study of cytomegalovirus exposure and HLA in healthy donors. Study-level information: In a previous analysis, nearly 120 million unique TCR beta sequences were found from some 180 million T cells.

With respect to this clone: Its antigen is undetermined.

Study-wide results and caveats: Among the CMV-associated chains, three were confirmed in vitro as specific for CMV antigens. The study listed 164 cytomegalovirus-associated TCR beta chains. Highly shared variants forming one cluster were likely a sequencing artifact.

Trimming cost V 4 bases and J 1 base; bases outside gene matches: 4. Germline lookup yields CDR1 SGHNT and CDR2 YYREEE (reference sequence). The length of the CDR3 is 14 residues. PCR employed 60 Vbeta and 13 Jbeta primers. TCRdb keeps only in-frame clones here, not all; method: immunoSEQ multiplex PCR. This sample carries about 140,000 clones, roughly 75% of them seen once, and the ten largest clones take 10% to 12%. This chain uses TRBV5-4 with TRBJ1-2; TRBD1 aligns across 7 bases. The TCR comes from a man younger than 35 in good health and CMV-seropositive. The sample consisted of PBMCs. The CDR3 protein is CASSQGTVNYGYTF. Here the CDR3 DNA reads TGTGCCAGCAGCCAGGGGACAGTTAACTATGGCTACACCTTC.